This is a list of T cell receptor beta chains from one sample in a study of T cells in Graves' hyperthyroidism and ophthalmopathy. Each CDR3 protein is one row after TCRdb ran MiXCR on the multiplex PCR reads. The sample lists about 290,000 distinct CDR3 sequences; roughly 15% were seen once. Sequences were obtained from blood. The receptors shown here come from a woman aged 45 to 65 with Graves' hyperthyroidism that later progressed to Graves' ophthalmopathy. The CDR3 runs from the conserved cysteine through the conserved F or W. Each record gives: V gene, clone size, D gene, J gene, CDR3 protein, CDR3 DNA. A D gene is named only where the DNA matches it firmly. Clone size is shown for a subset of rows, as once, few, many or a class of expanded clone.

V: TRBV27; size: many; D: -; J: TRBJ1-2; CDR3: CASSFVSTGIYGYTF; DNA: TGTGCCAGCAGTTTCGTCTCGACAGGAATATATGGCTACACCTTC
V: TRBV20-1; size: many; D: TRBD1; J: TRBJ2-3; CDR3: CSAPDRRSGTQYF; DNA: TGCAGTGCTCCGGACAGGAGGTCGGGTACGCAGTATTTT
V: TRBV3-1; size: many; D: -; J: TRBJ1-1; CDR3: CASSQGTANTEAFF; DNA: TGTGCCAGCAGCCAAGGGACAGCGAACACTGAAGCTTTCTTT
V: TRBV2; size: many; D: -; J: TRBJ1-3; CDR3: CASNRVSGNTIYF; DNA: TGTGCCAGCAATCGGGTCTCTGGAAACACCATATATTTT
V: TRBV29-1; size: -; D: -; J: TRBJ1-1; CDR3: CSVQRGGATEAFF; DNA: TGCAGCGTCCAAAGGGGGGGGGCTACTGAAGCTTTCTTT
V: TRBV20-1; size: many; D: -; J: TRBJ1-1; CDR3: CSAFDFNTEAFF; DNA: TGCAGTGCTTTTGACTTCAACACTGAAGCTTTCTTT
V: TRBV29-1; size: -; D: TRBD2; J: TRBJ2-7; CDR3: CSVEERRLYGRTYEQYF; DNA: TGCAGCGTTGAAGAAAGGAGGCTTTACGGGAGGACCTACGAGCAGTACTTC
V: TRBV5-1; size: many; D: -; J: TRBJ1-1; CDR3: CASSLGSLEAFF; DNA: TGCGCCAGCAGCTTGGGAAGTCTTGAAGCTTTCTTT
V: TRBV28; size: many; D: -; J: TRBJ1-1; CDR3: CASTPPPGDPNTEAFF; DNA: TGTGCCAGCACTCCACCCCCCGGGGATCCGAACACTGAAGCTTTCTTT
V: TRBV13; size: many; D: -; J: TRBJ2-5; CDR3: CASSPGRQQETQYF; DNA: TGTGCCAGCAGCCCGGGTAGACAACAAGAGACCCAGTACTTC
V: TRBV19; size: many; D: -; J: TRBJ1-1; CDR3: CASSMFVRTEAFF; DNA: TGTGCCAGTAGTATGTTCGTAAGGACTGAAGCTTTCTTT
V: TRBV6-1; size: -; D: TRBD1; J: TRBJ1-2; CDR3: CASSEYWGQVNYGYTF; DNA: TGTGCCAGCAGTGAATACTGGGGACAGGTCAACTATGGCTACACCTTC
V: TRBV4-1; size: few; D: -; J: TRBJ1-5; CDR3: CASSPGPWSNQPQHF; DNA: TGCGCCAGCAGCCCCGGACCCTGGAGCAATCAGCCCCAGCATTTT
V: TRBV18; size: many; D: -; J: TRBJ1-2; CDR3: CASSPQNGGDGYTF; DNA: TGTGCCAGCTCACCACAAAATGGGGGTGATGGCTACACCTTC
V: TRBV5-1; size: -; D: -; J: TRBJ1-2; CDR3: CASSPKLFYGYTF; DNA: TGCGCCAGCAGCCCAAAACTGTTCTATGGCTACACCTTC
V: TRBV7-2; size: -; D: TRBD2; J: TRBJ2-3; CDR3: CASSKTSGRAGTDTQYF; DNA: TGTGCCAGCAGCAAGACTAGCGGGAGGGCCGGCACAGATACGCAGTATTTT
V: TRBV30; size: many; D: -; J: TRBJ2-3; CDR3: CAWSREHTDTQYF; DNA: TGTGCCTGGAGTAGGGAGCACACAGATACGCAGTATTTT
V: TRBV5-1; size: many; D: TRBD2; J: TRBJ2-1; CDR3: CASSSNLAGASEQFF; DNA: TGCGCCAGCAGCTCGAACCTAGCGGGAGCAAGTGAGCAGTTCTTC
V: TRBV3-1; size: many; D: TRBD2; J: TRBJ2-7; CDR3: CASSLKRGLYEQYF; DNA: TGTGCCAGCAGCCTAAAGCGGGGTCTCTACGAGCAGTACTTC
V: TRBV27; size: many; D: TRBD1; J: TRBJ1-2; CDR3: CASSLLDRGNYGYTF; DNA: TGTGCCAGCAGTCTCCTGGACAGGGGGAACTATGGCTACACCTTC
V: TRBV5-1; size: few; D: -; J: TRBJ2-5; CDR3: CASSRQQETQYF; DNA: TGCGCCAGCAGTAGACAGCAAGAGACCCAGTACTTC
V: TRBV19; size: -; D: -; J: TRBJ1-1; CDR3: CASSAPLARGRGTEAFF; DNA: TGTGCCAGTAGTGCACCACTAGCCCGGGGACGGGGAACTGAAGCTTTCTTT
V: TRBV30; size: many; D: -; J: TRBJ2-1; CDR3: CAWSVGRDEQFF; DNA: TGTGCCTGGAGTGTTGGCCGCGATGAGCAGTTCTTC
V: TRBV12-3/TRBV12-4; size: -; D: -; J: TRBJ1-4; CDR3: CASSSGQDNEKLFF; DNA: TGTGCCAGCAGTTCCGGCCAGGATAATGAAAAACTGTTTTTT
V: TRBV5-1; size: many; D: TRBD1; J: TRBJ1-2; CDR3: CASSSGPGTGYGYTF; DNA: TGCGCCAGCAGCTCCGGTCCCGGGACAGGGTATGGCTACACCTTC
V: TRBV20-1; size: many; D: -; J: TRBJ1-5; CDR3: CSASSGDSNQPQHF; DNA: TGCAGTGCATCAAGCGGGGATAGCAATCAGCCCCAGCATTTT
V: TRBV27; size: few; D: TRBD2; J: TRBJ2-1; CDR3: CASAGLAGELEQFF; DNA: TGTGCCAGCGCCGGGCTAGCGGGAGAACTTGAGCAGTTCTTC
V: TRBV19; size: few; D: -; J: TRBJ1-3; CDR3: CATAGPYSGNTIYF; DNA: TGTGCCACCGCGGGGCCCTACTCTGGAAACACCATATATTTT
V: TRBV5-1; size: many; D: -; J: TRBJ2-5; CDR3: CASSLAEETQYF; DNA: TGTGCCAGCTCACTGGCGGAGGAGACCCAGTACTTC
V: TRBV20-1; size: -; D: TRBD2; J: TRBJ2-7; CDR3: CSARAHEGASGSRGEQYF; DNA: TGCAGTGCTAGAGCCCACGAGGGGGCTAGCGGGAGTAGAGGCGAGCAGTACTTC
V: TRBV10-3; size: -; D: TRBD2; J: TRBJ2-1; CDR3: CAIFNPSGRDRDEQFF; DNA: TGTGCCATCTTTAATCCTAGCGGGAGGGACAGGGATGAGCAGTTCTTC
V: TRBV5-1; size: many; D: -; J: TRBJ2-1; CDR3: CASSLGDISYNEQFF; DNA: TGCGCCAGCAGCTTGGGGGATATCTCCTACAATGAGCAGTTCTTC
V: TRBV18; size: few; D: -; J: TRBJ1-2; CDR3: CASSSPSGRDYGYTF; DNA: TGTGCCAGCTCGTCCCCCTCGGGGCGGGACTATGGCTACACCTTC
V: TRBV5-1; size: few; D: TRBD2; J: TRBJ2-7; CDR3: CASSFLVGGSSYEQYF; DNA: TGCGCCAGCAGCTTTTTAGTGGGAGGGAGCTCCTACGAGCAGTACTTC
V: TRBV7-9; size: -; D: -; J: TRBJ1-1; CDR3: CASSSSKVAFF; DNA: TGTGCCAGCAGCTCATCTAAGGTCGCTTTCTTT
V: TRBV6-1; size: few; D: TRBD2; J: TRBJ2-3; CDR3: CASQIAGGSTDTQYF; DNA: TGTGCCAGTCAGATAGCGGGAGGAAGCACAGATACGCAGTATTTT
V: TRBV6-1; size: many; D: TRBD2; J: TRBJ2-3; CDR3: CATKRGGSRTDTQYF; DNA: TGTGCTACGAAGAGAGGCGGGAGTAGGACAGATACGCAGTATTTT
V: TRBV10-3; size: many; D: TRBD2; J: TRBJ2-3; CDR3: CAISSTMLAGGPDTQYF; DNA: TGTGCCATCAGCTCTACTATGCTAGCGGGAGGGCCAGATACGCAGTATTTT